This T cell receptor (beta chain) comes out of a study of blood T cell repertoires in COVID-19. Clones were sequenced by immunoSEQ multiplex PCR, and TCRdb holds only the in-frame ones, with some missing. Among more than 250,000 clones, around 80% were seen once, and the ten largest hold 5%. After removal of 3 bases from V and 1 base from J, the junction contained 2 bases not matched to a gene. Germline loops: CDR1 LNHDA, CDR2 SQIVND (reference sequence). CDR3 length equals 14 residues. The specimen sequenced was PBMCs or T cells enriched from blood (not recorded which). The TCR was taken from a man between 35 and 55 years old who had been exposed to COVID-19. The V call is TRBV19, the J call TRBJ1-2; TRBD1 agrees at 7 bases. The CDR3 loop is CASSIGDSNYGYTF. In DNA form, the CDR3 reads TGTGCCAGTAGTATTGGGGACAGTAACTATGGCTACACCTTC.